This entry lists 20 T cell receptor beta chains sequenced from one sample in a study of graft-versus-host responses after intestinal transplantation (dated by TCRdb to about 2021). The antigens of these receptors remain unknown. The library was obtained by the immunoSEQ multiplex PCR assay. The immuneACCESS repertoire file appears here via TCRdb, limited to in-frame rearrangements. These files lack a portion of the clones; in checked studies, under half of the deficit traces to unresolved V genes, and the cause of the others is not known. For this sample the table gives 96,000 or so clones, of which 90% to 95% were detected only once. The ten largest clones represent around 0.17% of the sample. The sample's time point label, decoded: cells obtained before transplantation from donor or recipient. The sample here was unstimulated CD4+ T cells sorted from spleen or lymph node cells, taken before intestinal transplant. Receptors originate from a human donor who received an intestinal transplant.

The chain uses TRBV19 and TRBJ1-6; possible D gene TRBD1, 5 bases. V was trimmed by 7 bases and J by 6 bases, leaving 10 bases between them. CDR1 is LNHDA and CDR2 is SQIVND in the germline V gene (reference sequence). CDR3 size: 13 residues. CDR3 DNA sequence: TGTGCCAGTAAACCCAGGGTTAATTCACCCCTCCACTTT. Protein sequence: CASKPRVNSPLHF.

About this clone: Within the sample, other DNA sequences also encode this same CDR3. The chain employs TRBV5-1 and TRBJ2-2; D perhaps matches TRBD1 (5 bases). This CDR3 has 14 residues. Trimming left V 0 bases short and J 6 bases short, with 9 bases between. From germline, CDR1 is SGHRS and CDR2 YFSETQ. CDR3 sequence: CASSLGQGPGELFF. The CDR3 DNA reads TGCGCCAGCAGCTTGGGGCAGGGTCCCGGGGAGCTGTTTTTT.

This rearrangement joins TRBV2 to TRBJ1-5; tentatively, D is TRBD1 (6 bases). Germline V gene data show CDR1 as SNHLY and CDR2 as FYNNEI. Trimming left V 3 bases short and J 3 bases short, with 18 bases between. The CDR3 length is 17 residues. Written as DNA, the CDR3 is TGTGCCAGCAGTGATTTTTTTGGGACAAGAGACAATCAGCCCCAGCATTTT. It encodes CASSDFFGTRDNQPQHF.

V usage is TRBV7-9 and J usage is TRBJ1-4; D remains unclear. This CDR3 region has 14 residues. V was trimmed by 7 bases and J by 4 bases, leaving 13 bases between them. The V gene's germline CDR1 is SEHNR and CDR2 FQNEAQ (reference sequence). CDR3 in DNA: TGTGCCAGCACAGATCGAGGCCTTAATGAAAAACTGTTTTTT. It encodes CASTDRGLNEKLFF. Combining the CDR3 with reference TRBV7-9 and TRBJ1-4 gives the whole variable domain DTGVSQNPRHKITKRGQNVTFRCDPISEHNRLYWYRQTLGQGPEFLTYFQNEAQLEKSRLLSDRFSAERPKGSFSTLEIQRTEQGDSAMYLCASTDRGLNEKLFFGSGTQLSVL.

CDR3: CATSMRSGGNTGELFF. In nucleotides, the CDR3 is TGTGCCACCAGCATGAGAAGCGGAGGGAACACCGGGGAGCTGTTTTTT. The chain carries TRBV15 and TRBJ2-2, with D perhaps matching TRBD2 (5 bases). The germline V and J ends were trimmed by 4 bases and 1 base, with 13 bases remaining between them. The CDR3 extends over 16 amino acids. In germline, CDR1 is LNHNV, CDR2 YYDKDF (reference sequence).

This clone was seen once. The chain has TRBV9 and TRBJ2-5; 11 nucleotides agree with TRBD2. The germline gives CDR1 SGDLS, CDR2 YYNGEE. Losses at the gene ends were 3 bases for V and 3 bases for J; bases not matched to a gene: 10. The CDR3 has 17 residues. The CDR3 here is CASSGGTSGGREETQYF. CDR3 bases: TGTGCCAGCAGCGGAGGAACTAGCGGGGGAAGGGAAGAGACCCAGTACTTC.

V gene TRBV27 combines with J gene TRBJ1-4; no definite D call. Deletions cut 7 bases from V and 8 bases from J, with 14 bases between. In germline, CDR1 is MNHEY, CDR2 SMNVEV (reference sequence). The CDR3 sequence is 13 residues long. CDR3: CASMNSPGEKLFF. In nucleotides, the CDR3 is TGTGCCAGCATGAACTCCCCGGGAGAAAAACTGTTTTTT.

The V call is TRBV10-2, the J call TRBJ2-1, with 7 bases matching TRBD2. Unmatched junction bases numbered 2, after V lost 0 bases and J lost 3 bases. The CDR3 has 15 residues. Germline loops: CDR1 WSHSY, CDR2 SAAADI. In nucleotides, the CDR3 is TGCGCCAGCAGTGAGTCGGCTAGCGGCTACAATGAGCAGTTCTTC. Its protein is CASSESASGYNEQFF.

V usage is TRBV7-6 and J usage is TRBJ1-2; D is undetermined. V was trimmed by 5 bases and J by 4 bases, leaving 14 bases between them. CDR1 and CDR2 (germline): SGHVS, FNYEAQ. This CDR3 has 14 amino acids. Here the CDR3 reads CASSLGGYVYGYTF. CDR3 in DNA: TGTGCCAGCAGCCTGGGAGGCTACGTCTATGGCTACACCTTC.

The chain uses TRBV6-1 and TRBJ1-1; perhaps TRBD1 as D (5 bases). This CDR3 spans 15 amino acids. Between the trimmed V and J ends, which lost 0 bases and 4 bases, there was a span of 12 bases. The germline gives CDR1 MNHNS, CDR2 SASEGT. The CDR3 is CASSEALGGGTEAFF. In nucleotides, the CDR3 is TGTGCCAGCAGTGAAGCGCTCGGGGGGGGCACTGAAGCTTTCTTT.

Here the CDR3 reads CTYGQGPGELFF. The CDR3 nucleotides are TGCACCTACGGACAGGGACCCGGGGAGCTGTTTTTT. The chain uses TRBV29-1 and TRBJ2-2; 8 positions match TRBD1. CDR1 SQVTM and CDR2 ANQGSEA come from the germline V gene. The CDR3 runs 12 residues.

This chain's CDR3 is CASSLDVRETQYF. Here the CDR3 DNA reads TGTGCCAGCAGCTTAGACGTACGGGAGACCCAGTACTTC. The genes are TRBV13 and TRBJ2-5, with D uncertain. Germline CDR1 and CDR2: PRHDT and FYEKMQ (reference sequence). V lost 1 base and J 5 bases, leaving 8 bases between the germline ends. The CDR3 spans 13 residues. Drawing the rest from reference TRBV13 and TRBJ2-5, the complete variable domain is AAGVIQSPRHLIKEKRETATLKCYPIPRHDTVYWYQQGPGQDPQFLISFYEKMQSDKGSIPDRFSAQQFSDYHSELNMSSLELGDSALYFCASSLDVRETQYFGPGTRLLVL.

The chain uses TRBV5-1 and TRBJ2-5; D gene unclear. V was pared by 9 bases and J by 0 bases, with 9 bases between. The CDR3 is 12 amino acids. Germline values: CDR1 SGHRS, CDR2 YFSETQ. The CDR3 loop reads CATGRNQETQYF. Here the CDR3 DNA reads TGCGCCACGGGTAGAAACCAAGAGACCCAGTACTTC.

The chain is built from TRBV9 and TRBJ2-1; D is perhaps TRBD2 (5 bases). In germline, CDR1 is SGDLS, CDR2 YYNGEE. Trimming removed 4 bases at V and 3 bases at J, with 17 bases between. The CDR3 length is 16 residues. CDR3 region: CASSPLSQGGYNEQFF. CDR3 nucleotide sequence: TGTGCCAGCAGCCCCCTTTCGCAAGGAGGCTACAATGAGCAGTTCTTC.

A note on this clone: Other DNA sequences in this specimen translate into the identical CDR3. V is TRBV9 and J is TRBJ1-5, with 7 bases lining up with TRBD1. The CDR3 extends over 14 amino acids. Germline CDR1 SGDLS, CDR2 YYNGEE. With V trimmed by 4 bases and J by 2 bases, 3 bases remained unmatched. The CDR3 coding sequence is TGTGCCAGCAGCAGAACAGGGGGCAATCAGCCCCAGCATTTT. Residues: CASSRTGGNQPQHF.

This rearrangement joins TRBV20-1 to TRBJ1-2; D gene ambiguous. Trimming pared 7 bases from V and 8 bases from J, leaving 8 bases between. Germline V gives CDR1 DFQATT, CDR2 SNEGSKA (reference sequence). This CDR3 has 9 residues. The CDR3 nucleotides read TGCAGTGTTCAGAAGGGCTACACCTTC. It is translated as CSVQKGYTF.

V is TRBV30 and J is TRBJ2-5, with D possibly TRBD2 on 7 matching bases. Germline CDR1 reads GTSNPN; CDR2 reads SVGIG (reference sequence). CDR3 length: 15 residues. Deletions cut 2 bases from V and 4 bases from J, with 17 bases between. CDR3 amino acids: CAWSRGGAGGETQYF. CDR3 nucleotide sequence: TGTGCCTGGAGTAGGGGGGGCGCAGGTGGAGAGACCCAGTACTTC.

This chain joins TRBV30 and TRBJ1-4; TRBD1 aligns across 7 bases. Per the germline V gene, CDR1 is GTSNPN and CDR2 is SVGIG (reference sequence). This CDR3 spans 15 amino acids. J was trimmed by 3 bases and V by 0 bases; bases with no gene match: 4. The CDR3 sequence: CAWSVSRGANEKLFF. CDR3 sequence (DNA): TGTGCCTGGAGTGTCAGCAGGGGGGCTAATGAAAAACTGTTTTTT.

This sequence joins TRBV28 and TRBJ1-2; the D is unclear. Germline V gives CDR1 MDHEN, CDR2 SYDVKM. The CDR3 contains 13 residues. Between the trimmed V and J ends, which lost 6 bases and 4 bases, there was a span of 12 bases. In DNA, the CDR3 is TGTGCCAGCAGGGACCCGGGGAGCTATGGCTACACCTTC. It specifies CASRDPGSYGYTF.

CDR3 amino acids: CASSLIPRETQYF. In DNA form, the CDR3 reads TGCGCCAGCAGCTTGATACCGCGGGAGACCCAGTACTTC. This chain uses TRBV5-1 with TRBJ2-5; D not resolved. V was cut by 1 base and J by 5 bases, with 9 bases left in between. The CDR3 runs to 13 residues. The V gene's germline CDR1 is SGHRS and CDR2 YFSETQ.